This T cell receptor (beta chain) emerged from a study of T cell responses to AZD1222 COVID-19 vaccine. General study results and limits: The donor cohort was predominantly white British with a female majority, and clonal diversity may have been underestimated. Baseline seropositives among AZD1222 recipients totaled only five or six.

The CDR3 is 13 amino acids. Germline CDR1 LGHNA, CDR2 YSLEER. V lost 4 bases, J lost 4 bases, and 8 bases lay in between. A remark on this clone: Its target is not known.

TCRdb's table, derived via immunoSEQ multiplex PCR, lists solely in-frame clones and lacks some. Altogether roughly 80,000 clones are present, approximately 88% being singletons, with the ten largest covering about 9.9%. This specimen consisted of peripheral blood, obtained 28 days after the second AZD1222 dose. The receptor was isolated from an adult who received the AZD1222 COVID-19 vaccine. The chain recombines TRBV4-3 with TRBJ1-3; D is possibly TRBD1 (6 bases). The CDR3 nucleotides are TGCGCCAGCAGCCCCGACAGGGGAAACACCATATATTTT. It yields the protein CASSPDRGNTIYF.